This T cell receptor (beta chain) originates from a study of blood T cell repertoires in COVID-19. Study details: Material from acute and convalescent COVID-19 was sourced from the United States, Italy and Spain. In each case, the material was cDNA or gDNA derived from T cells, B-cell-depleted T cells, or PBMCs.

Here immunoSEQ multiplex PCR was the method, and the copy in TCRdb shows in-frame clones only, minus some. This sample has 85,000 to 120,000 clones, with about 79% found just once. Trimming cost V 4 bases and J 6 bases; bases outside gene matches: 9. Per germline, CDR1 PRHDT and CDR2 FYEKMQ (reference sequence). The CDR3 totals 15 residues. Followed over time, Seattle patients had been enrolled while infection was active. The TCR was taken from a man older than 75 with COVID-19, enrolled during active disease. What was sequenced was peripheral blood. This chain links TRBV13 with TRBJ2-1; 7 bases line up with TRBD2. The CDR3 is CASSSAPTSANEQFF. CDR3 nucleotides: TGTGCCAGCAGCTCAGCTCCCACTAGCGCCAATGAGCAGTTCTTC.